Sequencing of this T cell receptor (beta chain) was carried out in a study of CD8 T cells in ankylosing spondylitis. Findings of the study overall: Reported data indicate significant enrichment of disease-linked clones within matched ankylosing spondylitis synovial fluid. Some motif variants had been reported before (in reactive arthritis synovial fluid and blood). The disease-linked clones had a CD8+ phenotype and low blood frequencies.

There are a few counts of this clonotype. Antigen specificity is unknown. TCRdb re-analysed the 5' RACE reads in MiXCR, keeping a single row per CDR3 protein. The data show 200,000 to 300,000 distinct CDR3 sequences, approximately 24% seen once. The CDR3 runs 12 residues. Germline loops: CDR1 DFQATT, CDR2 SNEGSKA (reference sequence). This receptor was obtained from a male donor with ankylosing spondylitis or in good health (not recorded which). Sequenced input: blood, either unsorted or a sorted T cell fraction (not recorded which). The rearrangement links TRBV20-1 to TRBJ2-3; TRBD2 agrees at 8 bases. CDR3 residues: CTIGGGGRTQYF. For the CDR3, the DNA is TGCACCATCGGGGGGGGAGGTAGGACGCAGTATTTT.